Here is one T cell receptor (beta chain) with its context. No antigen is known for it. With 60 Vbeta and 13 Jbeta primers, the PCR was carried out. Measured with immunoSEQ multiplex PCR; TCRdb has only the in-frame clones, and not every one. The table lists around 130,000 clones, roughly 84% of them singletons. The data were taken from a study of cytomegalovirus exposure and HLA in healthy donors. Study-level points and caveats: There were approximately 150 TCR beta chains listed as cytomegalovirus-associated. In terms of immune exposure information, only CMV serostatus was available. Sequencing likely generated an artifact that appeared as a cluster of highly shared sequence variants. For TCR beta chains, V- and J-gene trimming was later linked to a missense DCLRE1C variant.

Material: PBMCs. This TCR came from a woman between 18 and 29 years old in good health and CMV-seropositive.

The CDR3 spells CASSPGQPSPLHF. Here the CDR3 DNA reads TGTGCCAGCTCACCGGGGCAGCCTTCACCCCTCCACTTT. V is TRBV18 and J is TRBJ1-6, with D possibly being TRBD1 (5 bases). CDR1 and CDR2 (germline): KGHSH, LQKENI. The V end was cut by 3 bases, the J end by 9 bases, with 9 bases between. This CDR3 comprises 13 residues.